This TCR beta chain was retrieved from a study of blood T cell repertoires in COVID-19. In the study overall: From T cells, B-cell-depleted T cells, or PBMCs came the material, which was cDNA or gDNA.

Regarding this clone: An end of the junction does not agree with germline; a read error may underlie this.

The CDR3 loop spans 13 amino acids. Per germline, CDR1 MNHNS and CDR2 SASEGT. Participants, about 18 to 90 years old, spanned around 26 US areas. Symptom resolution, clearance, or two negative PCRs marked donors in Cohort 3 as recovered. In the original analysis: Reference gene primer amplification gave estimated nucleated cell counts. The repertoire was sequenced with immunoSEQ multiplex PCR; TCRdb's copy has only in-frame clones and lacks some. The DNA gave D and trimming, while V, J and clone size come from that table. The repertoire holds almost 500,000 clones, approximately 91% seen once, with 6.5% to 9.5% in the top ten.

The sequenced material came from PBMCs or T cells enriched from blood (not recorded which). This sequence joins TRBV6-1 and TRBJ1-1; the D gene is possibly TRBD1 (5 bases). The origin of this receptor is a woman aged 55-69 years who had recovered from COVID-19. CDR3 in amino acids: CASREGANTEAFF. DNA of the CDR3: TGTGCCAGCAGGGAAGGGGCCAACACTGAAGCTTTCTTT.